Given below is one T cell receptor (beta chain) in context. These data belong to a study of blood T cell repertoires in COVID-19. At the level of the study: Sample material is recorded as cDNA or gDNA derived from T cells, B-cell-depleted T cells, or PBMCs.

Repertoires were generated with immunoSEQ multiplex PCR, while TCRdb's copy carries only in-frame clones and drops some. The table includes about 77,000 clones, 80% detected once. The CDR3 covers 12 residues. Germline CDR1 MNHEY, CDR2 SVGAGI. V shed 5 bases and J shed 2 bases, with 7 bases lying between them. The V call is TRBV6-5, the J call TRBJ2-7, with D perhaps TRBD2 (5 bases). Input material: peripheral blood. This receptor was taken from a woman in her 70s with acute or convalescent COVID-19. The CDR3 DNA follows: TGTGCCAGCAGTCCCGGGACCTACGAGCAGTACTTC. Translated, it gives CASSPGTYEQYF.